The clone carrying this T cell receptor beta chain has a handful of counts. Its antigen remains unidentified. The use of a sample-barcoded 5' primer and a J-beta primer mix characterized a second PCR of roughly 6 to 11 cycles. Via MiXCR, TCRdb re-called the 5' RACE reads, giving one row per CDR3 protein. The table has about 970,000 distinct CDR3 sequences, roughly 51% seen once. The entry originates in a study of blood T cells in healthy people across ages. Study findings and constraints: With unsorted PBMCs, a conclusive comparison of naive versus antigen-experienced cells was not possible.

Germline V gives CDR1 SGHRS, CDR2 YFSETQ. The CDR3 runs to 18 residues. The V gene end was trimmed by 1 base and the J gene end by 1 base; junction bases not matched to a gene: 13. The chain has TRBV5-1 and TRBJ2-7; 8 nucleotides align to TRBD1. The sample consisted of blood. This TCR was sampled from a woman aged 60-75 years in good health. CDR3 sequence (DNA): TGCGCCAGCAGCTTGAGTGGACACAGGGGGACTCTGTCCTACGAGCAGTACTTC. This sequence encodes CASSLSGHRGTLSYEQYF.